A single sample is the source of the 27 T cell receptor beta chains below, sequenced in a study of spatial heterogeneity in lung cancer. Findings of the study overall: Mutation tallies in tumors tracked expanded intratumoral alpha and beta TCR counts.

TCRdb independently ran MiXCR on the 5' RACE reads; one entry per CDR3 protein. The table includes roughly 15,000 distinct CDR3 sequences, about 4.8% detected once. Specified time point: sample taken at primary tumor resection. No antigen is known for these receptors. This material consisted of lung tumor tissue, taken at surgery. The receptors come from a female donor with early-stage non-small cell lung cancer.

Ten or more counts support this clonotype. V and J are TRBV11-2 and TRBJ2-5; D tentatively reads TRBD1 or TRBD2 (6 bases each). With 1 base removed from V and 4 bases from J, the gap between germline ends came to 22 bases. Germline-derived CDR1 and CDR2 are SGHAT and FQNNGV. The CDR3 is made up of 18 amino acids. CDR3 in DNA: TGTGCCAGCAGCTTAGTGGGGGGCCGGACGAGGCTAGGAGAGACCCAGTACTTC. Its protein is CASSLVGGRTRLGETQYF.

This clonotype was detected many times. The rearrangement uses TRBV4-2 and TRBJ1-4, with 9 positions matching TRBD1. Unmatched junction bases numbered 4, after V lost 3 bases and J lost 8 bases. The CDR3 covers 14 residues. Germline CDR1 is LGHNA and CDR2 is YNFKEQ. CDR3 in amino acids: CASSQTGGREKLFF. CDR3 nucleotide sequence: TGTGCCAGCAGCCAGACAGGGGGAAGAGAAAAACTGTTTTTT.

This clonotype has ten or more counts. The chain uses TRBV28 and TRBJ2-7; D not resolved. V dropped 6 bases and J dropped 9 bases, with 15 bases sitting between them. This CDR3 contains 12 residues. In germline, CDR1 is MDHEN, CDR2 SYDVKM. The CDR3 region is CASSPPFAGQYF. The CDR3, as DNA: TGTGCCAGCAGCCCCCCCTTCGCAGGGCAGTACTTC.

In this sample, this clonotype turned up many times. V is TRBV10-2 and J is TRBJ2-2; D is possibly TRBD2 (6 bases). CDR3 size: 15 residues. Germline V gene sequence: CDR1 WSHSY, CDR2 SAAADI. V lost 8 bases, J lost 4 bases, and 17 bases lay in between. The CDR3 loop is CASSGSGFRTGELFF. The CDR3 DNA reads as TGCGCCAGCTCAGGCAGCGGGTTTCGCACCGGGGAGCTGTTTTTT.

This clonotype was recorded at least ten times. The chain recombines TRBV6-2 or TRBV6-3 with TRBJ1-5; no reliable D call. The V end lost 6 bases, the J end lost 6 bases, and 9 bases lay between the germline ends. This CDR3 spans 12 amino acids. Germline V gene data show CDR1 as MNHEY and CDR2 as SVGEGT. Written as DNA, the CDR3 is TGTGCCAGCAGAAGCTTGCCTCAGCCCCAGCATTTT. Its translation: CASRSLPQPQHF.

This clonotype was seen repeatedly, ten times or more. V and J are TRBV7-9 and TRBJ2-1; 13 bases line up with TRBD2. J lost 7 bases, V lost 7 bases, and 10 bases had no gene match. Germline V gene lookup returns CDR1 SEHNR and CDR2 FQNEAQ (reference sequence). This CDR3 has 16 amino acids. DNA of the CDR3: TGTGCCAGCAATCTAGGGGGGACTAGCGGGGCTAATGAGCAGTTCTTC. This translates into CASNLGGTSGANEQFF.

This clonotype occurred many times. The J gene is TRBJ2-7, the V gene TRBV4-3; a weak D match, TRBD2 (5 bases). The germline CDR1 and CDR2 sequences are LGHNA and YSLEER. V gave up 1 base and J gave up 7 bases, with 14 bases separating them. The CDR3 contains 14 residues. This chain's CDR3 is CASSQAGSRGEQYF. CDR3 nucleotides: TGCGCCAGCAGCCAAGCTGGGAGCCGCGGGGAGCAGTACTTC.

This clonotype was observed at least ten times. The chain combines TRBV20-1 with TRBJ1-1; no firm D call. CDR3 length equals 10 residues. Per the germline V gene, CDR1 is DFQATT and CDR2 is SNEGSKA (reference sequence). V dropped 0 bases and J dropped 9 bases, with 5 bases sitting between them. The CDR3 is CSARDRKAFF. For the CDR3, the DNA is TGCAGTGCTAGAGATCGAAAAGCTTTCTTT.

In its sample, this clonotype ranks as medium-sized (0.01 to 0.1%). The chain employs TRBV14 and TRBJ2-5; 13 bases align to TRBD2. With 3 bases clipped from V and 2 bases from J, the junction kept 6 bases outside the gene matches. This CDR3 is 17 amino acids long. Germline V CDR1 and CDR2: SGHDN, FVKESK. CDR3 sequence: CASSQDRGLAGQETQYF. DNA of the CDR3: TGTGCCAGCAGCCAGGATCGGGGACTAGCGGGGCAAGAGACCCAGTACTTC.

There are many counts of this clonotype. J is TRBJ1-1 and V is TRBV30; 8 bases map to TRBD1. The trim removed 0 bases at V and 6 bases at J, leaving 9 bases unmatched. Per germline, CDR1 GTSNPN and CDR2 SVGIG (reference sequence). The CDR3 covers 15 residues. In DNA form, the CDR3 reads TGTGCCTGGAGTGTCCGCGGACAGGGCAGGGCTGAAGCTTTCTTT. Translated: CAWSVRGQGRAEAFF. Combining the CDR3 with reference TRBV30 and TRBJ1-1 gives the whole variable domain SQTIHQWPATLVQPVGSPLSLECTVEGTSNPNLYWYRQAAGRGLQLLFYSVGIGQISSEVPQNLSASRPQDRQFILSSKKLLLSDSGFYLCAWSVRGQGRAEAFFGQGTRLTVV.

This clonotype came up many times. V is TRBV7-9 and J is TRBJ2-3; the D gene is possibly TRBD2 (5 bases). Trimming pared 5 bases from V and 6 bases from J, leaving 12 bases between. The CDR3 loop spans 13 amino acids. CDR1 and CDR2 from the germline V gene are SEHNR and FQNEAQ (reference sequence). CDR3 in DNA: TGTGCCAGCAGCAGCAGCGGCGAGGATACGCAGTATTTT. The encoded protein is CASSSSGEDTQYF.

This clonotype appeared many times. The chain joins TRBV5-1 to TRBJ2-3; a possible D gene is TRBD1 (6 bases). CDR1 and CDR2 (germline): SGHRS, YFSETQ. The CDR3 length is 15 residues. V was clipped by 0 bases and J by 3 bases, with 11 bases between them. The CDR3: CASSLGTVGTDTQYF. In DNA, the CDR3 is TGCGCCAGCAGCTTGGGGACAGTGGGAACAGATACGCAGTATTTT.

This clonotype was recorded at least ten times. V gene TRBV15 combines with J gene TRBJ1-6; D gene uncertain. V was cut by 7 bases and J by 8 bases, with 12 bases left in between. Germline V CDR1 and CDR2: LNHNV, YYDKDF (reference sequence). There are 13 residues in the CDR3. The CDR3 DNA reads as TGTGCCACCACACGGCAGGTGGATTCACCCCTCCACTTT. It is translated as CATTRQVDSPLHF.

This clonotype was observed at least ten times. The chain combines TRBV10-3 with TRBJ2-3; 9 bases are a match to TRBD2. The germline gives CDR1 ENHRY, CDR2 SYGVKD. With 7 bases clipped from V and 8 bases from J, the junction kept 10 bases outside the gene matches. This CDR3 has 14 amino acids. This CDR3 reads CAIKEGTSFGTQYF. CDR3 DNA: TGTGCCATCAAGGAGGGGACTAGCTTCGGTACGCAGTATTTT.

This clonotype is medium-sized by share. CDR3 DNA: TGCAGTGCTAGTCGGTGGGGCAGGGAGGAGTGGAGGAACACTGAAGCTTTCTTT. Its translation is CSASRWGREEWRNTEAFF. The chain joins TRBV20-1 to TRBJ1-1; maybe TRBD1 (5 bases). CDR1 is DFQATT, CDR2 SNEGSKA, per germline (reference sequence). Trimming shortened V by 3 bases and J by 1 base, and 24 bases separated the two germline ends. This CDR3 has 18 residues.

The chain couples TRBV4-3 to TRBJ1-2; D may be TRBD1 (5 bases). Looked up from germline, CDR1 is LGHNA and CDR2 is YSLEER. The CDR3 totals 15 residues. Trimming cost V 1 base and J 0 bases, with 9 bases left between them. CDR3 sequence: CASSQVGDSNYGYTF. In nucleotides, the CDR3 is TGCGCCAGCAGCCAAGTGGGGGACTCTAACTATGGCTACACCTTC.

This clonotype was counted ten times or more. This chain connects TRBV12-3 or TRBV12-4 to TRBJ1-6; D not resolved. The CDR3 is 13 amino acids. The V gene lost 0 bases and the J gene lost 9 bases, with 6 bases spanning the gap. Here the CDR3 reads CASSLAVLSPLHF. For the CDR3, the DNA is TGTGCCAGCAGTTTAGCGGTACTTTCACCCCTCCACTTT.

Many counts were recorded for this clonotype. The V and J genes are TRBV6-1 and TRBJ1-1, with D maybe TRBD1 (5 bases). CDR3 length equals 11 residues. CDR1 MNHNS and CDR2 SASEGT come from the germline V gene. Trimming left V 11 bases short and J 7 bases short, with 14 bases between. The CDR3 here is CAGSWGVEAFF. The CDR3 bases are TGTGCCGGTAGTTGGGGCGTTGAAGCTTTCTTT.

This clonotype was observed at least ten times. CDR3 bases: TGTGCCAGCATCCGCTGGGTAGCTTCGAACACCGGGGAGCTGTTTTTT. Protein: CASIRWVASNTGELFF. The chain carries TRBV5-6 and TRBJ2-2; D gene uncertain. The V end was cut by 6 bases, the J end by 0 bases, with 15 bases between. This CDR3 comprises 16 residues. Germline CDR1 and CDR2: SGHDT and YYEEEE.

This clonotype was counted many times. The V gene is TRBV25-1, the J gene TRBJ2-5; the D gene is possibly TRBD2 (5 bases). The germline gives CDR1 MGHDK, CDR2 SYGVNS. With 7 bases removed from V and 4 bases from J, the gap between germline ends came to 13 bases. CDR3 length: 13 amino acids. The CDR3 DNA sequence: TGTGCCAGCACTTCTAGGGCGGGAGAGACCCAGTACTTC. This gives the protein CASTSRAGETQYF.

This clonotype was observed once. A read error is likely, as this CDR3 ends without the conserved phenylalanine or tryptophan. The DNA is left out, because the CDR3 cannot be placed on it with certainty; the CDR3 is given as TCRdb lists it. The chain carries TRBV21-1 and TRBJ1-2; the D call of TRBD1 is as the table states it, not checked on the DNA. TRBV21-1 is termed a pseudogene. The CDR3 adds up to 9 amino acids, both ends counted. The CDR3 region is CASPKGEIA.

This clonotype showed up many times. The chain couples TRBV6-6 to TRBJ2-7; 13 bases align to TRBD2. Germline CDR1 and CDR2: MNHNY and SVGAGI (reference sequence). V shed 5 bases and J 0 bases; nucleotides not matched to a gene: 4. This CDR3 is 16 amino acids long. The CDR3 bases are TGTGCCAGCAGTACGGGACTAGCGGGGAACTCCTACGAGCAGTACTTC. Translating it yields CASSTGLAGNSYEQYF.

Many counts were recorded for this clonotype. This chain uses TRBV10-1 with TRBJ2-2; D gene unclear. CDR1 and CDR2 from the germline V gene are WNHNN and SYGVQD (reference sequence). V was cut by 5 bases and J by 4 bases, with 11 bases left in between. The CDR3 has 14 residues. The CDR3 nucleotides read TGCGCCAGCAGTTCAGCCGGTGCCACCGGGGAGCTGTTTTTT. The encoded protein is CASSSAGATGELFF.

This clonotype was picked up many times. V gene TRBV20-1 combines with J gene TRBJ2-3; a weak D match, TRBD1 (6 bases). The CDR3 sequence is 14 residues long. Trimming stripped 3 bases from V and 9 bases from J, with 19 bases between. In germline, CDR1 is DFQATT, CDR2 SNEGSKA (reference sequence). The CDR3 nucleotides are TGCAGTGCTAGGTCCGTGGCCGGCACAGGGACGCAGTATTTT. Protein: CSARSVAGTGTQYF.

This clonotype has a count of ten or more. The chain employs TRBV11-2 and TRBJ2-5, with TRBD1 matching over 9 bases. Trimming cost V 0 bases and J 1 base; bases outside gene matches: 3. The CDR3 has 16 amino acids. Germline-derived CDR1 and CDR2 are SGHAT and FQNNGV. In DNA, the CDR3 is TGTGCCAGCAGCTTAGATAAGGGACAGGGCCAAGAGACCCAGTACTTC. It is translated as CASSLDKGQGQETQYF.

The chain combines TRBV3-1 with TRBJ1-2; D is possibly TRBD1 (5 bases). With 3 bases removed from V and 7 bases from J, the gap between germline ends came to 18 bases. In germline, CDR1 is LGHDT, CDR2 YNNKEL (reference sequence). The CDR3 is 15 amino acids. CDR3 region: CASSHAFPGDRGYTF. The DNA for the CDR3 is TGTGCCAGCAGCCATGCCTTCCCGGGGGATCGTGGCTACACCTTC.

This clonotype occurred many times. The V call is TRBV4-3, the J call TRBJ1-2, with no clear D. With 1 base removed from V and 4 bases from J, the gap between germline ends came to 10 bases. Looked up from germline, CDR1 is LGHNA and CDR2 is YSLEER. CDR3 size: 14 residues. CDR3 coding DNA: TGCGCCAGCAGCCAAGTTCGGGGAGGCTATGGCTACACCTTC. Encoded protein: CASSQVRGGYGYTF.